A selection of T cell receptor beta chains follows, all from one sample in a study of blood T cells in healthy people across ages. TCRdb reprocessed the 5' RACE reads with MiXCR, giving one entry per CDR3 protein. Here the sample spans 600,000 to 800,000 distinct CDR3 sequences, about 50% being singletons. What was sequenced was blood. The receptors shown here come from a woman of 80 years or more in good health. CDR3s include the opening cysteine and the closing phenylalanine or tryptophan. A D gene is named only where the DNA matches it firmly. Some rows mark clone size as missing; the rest say once, few, many or name a class of expanded clone.

cdr3_aa: CASSFGTGLSGNTIYF
cdr3_nt: TGTGCCAGCAGTTTCGGGACAGGGCTCTCGGGAAACACCATATATTTT
v_call: TRBV12-3/TRBV12-4
cdr3_length: 16
d_call: TRBD1
j_call: TRBJ1-3
clone_size: NA

cdr3_aa: CASNGTRQGALSSYEQYF
cdr3_nt: TGTGCCAGCAACGGCACCCGACAGGGCGCTTTAAGCTCCTACGAGCAGTACTTC
v_call: TRBV25-1
cdr3_length: 18
d_call: TRBD1
j_call: TRBJ2-7
clone_size: NA

cdr3_aa: CAISGQDTYEQYF
cdr3_nt: TGTGCCATCAGCGGACAGGATACCTACGAGCAGTACTTC
v_call: TRBV10-3
cdr3_length: 13
d_call: TRBD1
j_call: TRBJ2-7
clone_size: NA

cdr3_aa: CASSVADFSYEQYF
cdr3_nt: TGTGCCAGCAGCGTAGCGGACTTCTCCTACGAGCAGTACTTC
v_call: TRBV9
cdr3_length: 14
d_call: NA
j_call: TRBJ2-7
clone_size: many

cdr3_aa: CAWTHFGGRLNEQFF
cdr3_nt: TGTGCCTGGACCCACTTCGGCGGGAGACTAAATGAGCAGTTCTTC
v_call: TRBV30
cdr3_length: 15
d_call: TRBD2
j_call: TRBJ2-1
clone_size: NA

cdr3_aa: CSEHSGGAGISYNEQFF
cdr3_nt: TGCAGCGAGCATAGCGGGGGGGCCGGTATATCCTACAATGAGCAGTTCTTC
v_call: TRBV29-1
cdr3_length: 17
d_call: TRBD2
j_call: TRBJ2-1
clone_size: once

cdr3_aa: CASSVRQEAATGELFF
cdr3_nt: TGTGCCAGCAGCGTAAGACAGGAGGCGGCGACCGGGGAGCTGTTTTTT
v_call: TRBV9
cdr3_length: 16
d_call: NA
j_call: TRBJ2-2
clone_size: NA

cdr3_aa: CASDQGNQPQHF
cdr3_nt: TGTGCCAGCGACCAGGGGAATCAGCCCCAGCATTTT
v_call: TRBV12-3/TRBV12-4
cdr3_length: 12
d_call: NA
j_call: TRBJ1-5
clone_size: NA

cdr3_aa: CSARERGPANEQYF
cdr3_nt: TGTAGTGCTAGGGAGCGGGGGCCTGCGAATGAGCAGTACTTC
v_call: TRBV20-1
cdr3_length: 14
d_call: TRBD2
j_call: TRBJ2-7
clone_size: NA

cdr3_aa: CAGSSGQGASNEQFF
cdr3_nt: TGTGCCGGCAGCTCAGGACAGGGGGCGTCAAATGAGCAGTTCTTC
v_call: TRBV7-6
cdr3_length: 15
d_call: TRBD1
j_call: TRBJ2-1
clone_size: NA

cdr3_aa: CASGRTAYEQYF
cdr3_nt: TGTGCCAGCGGAAGGACAGCCTACGAGCAGTACTTC
v_call: TRBV28
cdr3_length: 12
d_call: NA
j_call: TRBJ2-7
clone_size: many

cdr3_aa: CSARDQRTNYGYTF
cdr3_nt: TGCAGTGCTAGAGATCAAAGAACTAACTATGGCTACACCTTC
v_call: TRBV20-1
cdr3_length: 14
d_call: NA
j_call: TRBJ1-2
clone_size: NA

cdr3_aa: CASSLGRTYNEQFF
cdr3_nt: TGTGCCAGCAGCTTAGGTCGGACGTACAATGAGCAGTTCTTC
v_call: TRBV7-3
cdr3_length: 14
d_call: NA
j_call: TRBJ2-1
clone_size: many

cdr3_aa: CASSLGGTGLGDEQFF
cdr3_nt: TGTGCCAGCAGTTTAGGAGGGACAGGTCTCGGCGATGAGCAGTTCTTC
v_call: TRBV28
cdr3_length: 16
d_call: TRBD1
j_call: TRBJ2-1
clone_size: once

cdr3_aa: CASSSGDPGYEQYF
cdr3_nt: TGTGCCAGCAGCTCCGGGGACCCGGGTTACGAGCAGTACTTC
v_call: TRBV7-2
cdr3_length: 14
d_call: NA
j_call: TRBJ2-7
clone_size: NA

cdr3_aa: CASSLAASGTSYNEQFF
cdr3_nt: TGTGCCAGCAGTTTAGCGGCTAGCGGGACGAGCTACAATGAGCAGTTCTTC
v_call: TRBV12-3/TRBV12-4
cdr3_length: 17
d_call: TRBD2
j_call: TRBJ2-1
clone_size: NA

cdr3_aa: CASSPGALTYNEQFF
cdr3_nt: TGTGCCAGCAGCCCCGGGGCGCTTACCTACAATGAGCAGTTCTTC
v_call: TRBV5-5
cdr3_length: 15
d_call: NA
j_call: TRBJ2-1
clone_size: few

cdr3_aa: CSASRQSTQRHEQFF
cdr3_nt: TGCAGTGCTTCGCGGCAGTCCACCCAGAGACATGAGCAGTTCTTC
v_call: TRBV20-1
cdr3_length: 15
d_call: NA
j_call: TRBJ2-1
clone_size: many

cdr3_aa: CSANRGPDRVAQYF
cdr3_nt: TGCAGTGCTAACCGGGGGCCGGACCGGGTGGCGCAGTATTTT
v_call: TRBV20-1
cdr3_length: 14
d_call: NA
j_call: TRBJ2-3
clone_size: few

cdr3_aa: CSARTTGSGNTIYF
cdr3_nt: TGCAGTGCAAGAACGACAGGGTCCGGAAACACCATATATTTT
v_call: TRBV20-1
cdr3_length: 14
d_call: TRBD1
j_call: TRBJ1-3
clone_size: few

cdr3_aa: CVSSYQGVGDTEAFF
cdr3_nt: TGTGTCAGCAGTTATCAGGGGGTGGGGGACACTGAAGCTTTCTTT
v_call: TRBV6-5
cdr3_length: 15
d_call: TRBD1
j_call: TRBJ1-1
clone_size: NA

cdr3_aa: CASSNHADTQYF
cdr3_nt: TGTGCCAGCAGCAATCACGCAGATACGCAGTATTTT
v_call: TRBV11-2
cdr3_length: 12
d_call: NA
j_call: TRBJ2-3
clone_size: many

cdr3_aa: CASSSGLVGGNSAYERYF
cdr3_nt: TGTGCCAGCAGTTCGGGACTAGTGGGAGGGAATTCGGCCTACGAGCGGTACTTC
v_call: TRBV6-5
cdr3_length: 18
d_call: TRBD2
j_call: TRBJ2-5
clone_size: once

cdr3_aa: CASSEAGKLFF
cdr3_nt: TGTGCCAGCAGTGAAGCCGGAAAACTGTTTTTT
v_call: TRBV2
cdr3_length: 11
d_call: NA
j_call: TRBJ1-4
clone_size: NA

cdr3_aa: CSVGGGSSYEQYF
cdr3_nt: TGCAGCGTTGGGGGCGGGAGCTCCTACGAGCAGTACTTC
v_call: TRBV29-1
cdr3_length: 13
d_call: TRBD2
j_call: TRBJ2-7
clone_size: NA

cdr3_aa: CASSSAGALADTQYF
cdr3_nt: TGTGCCAGCAGCAGCGCGGGAGCATTGGCAGATACGCAGTATTTT
v_call: TRBV6-2/TRBV6-3
cdr3_length: 15
d_call: TRBD2
j_call: TRBJ2-3
clone_size: once

cdr3_aa: CASSFTDRSYGYTF
cdr3_nt: TGTGCCAGCAGTTTTACGGACAGGAGCTATGGCTACACCTTC
v_call: TRBV28
cdr3_length: 14
d_call: TRBD1
j_call: TRBJ1-2
clone_size: few

cdr3_aa: CASSFEGDSPLHF
cdr3_nt: TGTGCCAGCAGTTTCGAGGGGGATTCACCCCTCCACTTT
v_call: TRBV6-6
cdr3_length: 13
d_call: NA
j_call: TRBJ1-6
clone_size: many

cdr3_aa: CSARDGRRGALTDTQYF
cdr3_nt: TGCAGTGCTAGGGACGGTAGGCGGGGGGCCCTCACAGATACGCAGTATTTT
v_call: TRBV20-1
cdr3_length: 17
d_call: TRBD2
j_call: TRBJ2-3
clone_size: NA

cdr3_aa: CASSPQGSHGYTF
cdr3_nt: TGTGCCAGCTCACCTCAGGGGAGCCATGGCTACACCTTC
v_call: TRBV18
cdr3_length: 13
d_call: NA
j_call: TRBJ1-2
clone_size: many

cdr3_aa: CASKMARTQETQYF
cdr3_nt: TGCGCCAGCAAGATGGCTCGCACCCAAGAGACCCAGTACTTC
v_call: TRBV5-1
cdr3_length: 14
d_call: NA
j_call: TRBJ2-5
clone_size: few

cdr3_aa: CASSFQGGEKLFF
cdr3_nt: TGTGCCAGCAGTTTTCAAGGAGGGGAAAAACTGTTTTTT
v_call: TRBV27
cdr3_length: 13
d_call: NA
j_call: TRBJ1-4
clone_size: NA

cdr3_aa: CASSPPPGSQGDTQYF
cdr3_nt: TGTGCCAGCAGTCCCCCCCCAGGGTCCCAAGGAGATACGCAGTATTTT
v_call: TRBV28
cdr3_length: 16
d_call: NA
j_call: TRBJ2-3
clone_size: many

cdr3_aa: CSVARTKPYEQYF
cdr3_nt: TGCAGCGTTGCGAGGACAAAACCCTACGAGCAGTACTTC
v_call: TRBV29-1
cdr3_length: 13
d_call: NA
j_call: TRBJ2-7
clone_size: NA

cdr3_aa: CATFRDRGVNEQYF
cdr3_nt: TGTGCCACTTTTCGGGACAGGGGAGTCAATGAGCAGTACTTC
v_call: TRBV10-3
cdr3_length: 14
d_call: TRBD1
j_call: TRBJ2-5
clone_size: NA

cdr3_aa: CTSGRNQETQYF
cdr3_nt: TGTACCAGCGGCAGAAACCAAGAGACCCAGTACTTC
v_call: TRBV9
cdr3_length: 12
d_call: NA
j_call: TRBJ2-5
clone_size: NA

cdr3_aa: CASSSPRGGVPTDTQYF
cdr3_nt: TGTGCCAGCAGTTCACCCCGAGGGGGAGTTCCCACAGATACGCAGTATTTT
v_call: TRBV27
cdr3_length: 17
d_call: NA
j_call: TRBJ2-3
clone_size: many

cdr3_aa: CSLREGYEHTEAFF
cdr3_nt: TGCAGCTTGAGGGAAGGTTACGAGCACACTGAAGCTTTCTTT
v_call: TRBV20-1
cdr3_length: 14
d_call: NA
j_call: TRBJ1-1
clone_size: many